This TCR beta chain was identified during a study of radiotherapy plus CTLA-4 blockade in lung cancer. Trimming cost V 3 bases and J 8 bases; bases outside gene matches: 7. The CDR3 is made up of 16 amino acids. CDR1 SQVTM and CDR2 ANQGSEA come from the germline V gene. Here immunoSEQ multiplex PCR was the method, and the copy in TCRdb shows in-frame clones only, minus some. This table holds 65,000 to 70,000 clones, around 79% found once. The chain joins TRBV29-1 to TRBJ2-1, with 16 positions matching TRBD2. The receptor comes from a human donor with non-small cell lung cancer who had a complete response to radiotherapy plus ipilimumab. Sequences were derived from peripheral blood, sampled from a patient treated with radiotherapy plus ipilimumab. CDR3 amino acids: CSVDGTSGREWDEQFF. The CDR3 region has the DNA TGCAGCGTTGACGGGACTAGCGGGAGGGAGTGGGATGAGCAGTTCTTC.